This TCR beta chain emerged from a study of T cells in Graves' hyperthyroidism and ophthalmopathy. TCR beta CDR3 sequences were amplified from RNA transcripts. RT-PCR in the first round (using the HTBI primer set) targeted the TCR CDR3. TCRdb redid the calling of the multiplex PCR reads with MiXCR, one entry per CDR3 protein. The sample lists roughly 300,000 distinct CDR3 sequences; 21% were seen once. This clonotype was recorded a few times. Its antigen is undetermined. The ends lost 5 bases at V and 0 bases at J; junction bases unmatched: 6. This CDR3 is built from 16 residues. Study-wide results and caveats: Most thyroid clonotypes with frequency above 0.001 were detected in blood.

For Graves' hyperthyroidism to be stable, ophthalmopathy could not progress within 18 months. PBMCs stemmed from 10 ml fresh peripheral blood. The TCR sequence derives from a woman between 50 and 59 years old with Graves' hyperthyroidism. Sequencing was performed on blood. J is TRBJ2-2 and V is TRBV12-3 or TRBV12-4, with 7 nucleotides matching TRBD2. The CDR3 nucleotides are TGTGCCAGCAGTCTCCAGACTAGCTCGAACACCGGGGAGCTGTTTTTT. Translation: CASSLQTSSNTGELFF.